This TCR beta chain was observed in a study of blood T cells in healthy people across ages. The study's findings and limits: Naive T cell percentage strongly correlated with TCR beta diversity. One million T cells yielded diversity estimates that were considered underestimates.

There are a few counts of this clonotype. No antigen is known for it. The study recruited healthy Caucasian donors from Russia who were aged about 6 to 90. Donors gave roughly 10 milliliters of peripheral blood apiece. This CDR3 comprises 12 residues. Deletions cut 7 bases from V and 4 bases from J, with 7 bases between. Germline V gene data show CDR1 as MNHEY and CDR2 as SVGAGI. The second PCR ran about 6 to 12 cycles with a sample-barcoded 5' primer and J-beta primers. Using its own MiXCR run on the 5' RACE reads, TCRdb lists one record per CDR3 protein. Found here are approximately 810,000 distinct CDR3 sequences, 25% to 35% of them singletons; the top ten hold 17%.

The sequence came from a woman aged 80 or older in good health. The chain uses TRBV6-5 and TRBJ2-2; D is unclear. Sequencing was performed on blood. CDR3 nucleotides: TGTGCCAGCACCAGGAGCACCGGGGAGCTGTTTTTT. This codes for CASTRSTGELFF.